What follows are 29 T cell receptor beta chains derived from one specimen sequenced in a study of CD8 T cells in Susac syndrome. The RNA, about 0.5 to 1 ug, was put through reverse transcription using random hexamers. TCRdb re-called the immunoSEQ multiplex PCR reads with MiXCR, one entry per CDR3 protein. This sample has about 200,000 distinct CDR3 sequences; approximately 90% occur once, and the top ten carry approximately 0.13%. The sequenced material came from CD8+ T cells from PBMCs. The receptor source for this set is a human donor with multiple sclerosis.

The chain combines TRBV15 with TRBJ2-7; weak D call: TRBD2 (6 bases). CDR3 length: 13 residues. The germline V gene encodes CDR1 LNHNV and CDR2 YYDKDF (reference sequence). Trimming pared 5 bases from V and 6 bases from J, leaving 14 bases between. The DNA of the CDR3 is TGTGCCACCAGCTACAGAGGGGAGGTCGAGCAGTACTTC. It specifies CATSYRGEVEQYF.

The J gene is TRBJ1-5, the V gene TRBV5-6; D possibly corresponds to TRBD1 (6 bases). CDR1 and CDR2 from the germline V gene are SGHDT and YYEEEE. This CDR3 region has 15 residues. V lost 5 bases to trimming and J lost 6 bases, with 18 bases between them. CDR3 sequence: CASSRTGTYGQPQHF. The CDR3 DNA reads TGTGCCAGCAGTCGGACCGGGACATACGGTCAGCCCCAGCATTTT.

The rearrangement links TRBV7-2 to TRBJ2-7; 16 positions match TRBD2. Germline V gene sequence: CDR1 SGHTA, CDR2 FQGNSA. V lost 5 bases to trimming and J lost 4 bases; unmatched junction nucleotides: 11. CDR3 length equals 18 residues. CDR3 coding DNA: TGTGCCAGCAGCCCCCGCGTGGGACTAGCGGGAGGGCTGTACGAGCAGTACTTC. Amino acid sequence: CASSPRVGLAGGLYEQYF.

The chain employs TRBV5-1 and TRBJ2-7; TRBD1 matches at 10 bases. CDR1 is SGHRS and CDR2 is YFSETQ in the germline V gene. The CDR3 is 16 residues long. The V and J ends lost 0 bases and 2 bases, in that order; junction bases with no gene match: 5. This chain's CDR3 is CASSLDVTGGPYEQYF. The CDR3, as DNA: TGCGCCAGCAGCTTGGATGTGACAGGGGGCCCCTACGAGCAGTACTTC.

The rearrangement joins TRBV9 to TRBJ2-1; 7 positions agree with TRBD2. Germline V CDR1 and CDR2: SGDLS, YYNGEE. Germline trimming cut 0 bases from V and 10 bases from J; bases unmatched to any gene: 10. CDR3 length: 15 amino acids. CDR3 coding DNA: TGTGCCAGCAGCGTAGGCCCTTCCCCGGGACTAGAGCAGTTCTTC. Protein: CASSVGPSPGLEQFF.

This clonotype was counted once. The chain combines TRBV9 with TRBJ1-5, with D possibly TRBD1 on 6 matching bases. The CDR3 has 13 residues. The ends were cut back, 4 bases at V and 9 bases at J, with 14 bases in the middle. Germline V lookup: CDR1 SGDLS, CDR2 YYNGEE. DNA of the CDR3: TGTGCCAGCAGCAGGGGGGACCATGGGCCCCAGCATTTT. Encoded protein: CASSRGDHGPQHF.

J is TRBJ2-3 and V is TRBV20-1; D remains ambiguous. Germline loops: CDR1 DFQATT, CDR2 SNEGSKA (reference sequence). CDR3 length equals 13 residues. V lost 1 base to trimming and J lost 5 bases, with 10 bases between them. DNA of the CDR3: TGCAGTGCTAGAGGCGTAAGGCAAGATACGCAGTATTTT. Translated, it gives CSARGVRQDTQYF.

The chain is built from TRBV3-1 and TRBJ1-1; a possible D gene is TRBD1 (5 bases). CDR3 length: 14 amino acids. Deletions cut 0 bases from V and 10 bases from J, with 15 bases between. Germline V gene data show CDR1 as LGHDT and CDR2 as YNNKEL (reference sequence). The CDR3 DNA sequence: TGTGCCAGCAGCCAAGAAGTCTTCTCCGGGGGAGCTTTCTTT. This sequence encodes CASSQEVFSGGAFF.

The J gene is TRBJ1-2, the V gene TRBV7-9; TRBD1 matches at 9 bases. Per the germline V gene, CDR1 is SEHNR and CDR2 is FQNEAQ (reference sequence). The CDR3 spans 15 residues. V lost 5 bases and J lost 8; bases outside the gene matches: 12. The CDR3 DNA is TGTGCCAGCAGCCATCTCAACACAGGGGGCGACGGCTACACCTTC. Protein sequence: CASSHLNTGGDGYTF.

The chain uses TRBV29-1 and TRBJ1-1, with D tentatively TRBD1 (5 bases). The CDR3 is 14 residues long. Germline V gives CDR1 SQVTM, CDR2 ANQGSEA. V lost 6 bases, J lost 1 base, and 15 bases lay in between. The CDR3 DNA is TGCAGCGTCGGTCCAGGGTTGAGGAACACTGAAGCTTTCTTT. Translating gives CSVGPGLRNTEAFF.

The chain uses TRBV20-1 and TRBJ2-1, with D possibly matching TRBD2 (6 bases). Germline V lookup: CDR1 DFQATT, CDR2 SNEGSKA (reference sequence). The CDR3 extends over 18 amino acids. V lost 3 bases to trimming and J lost 0 bases, with 21 bases between them. The CDR3 reads CSASTPDLALSSYNEQFF. The CDR3 nucleotides read TGCAGTGCTAGTACCCCTGACCTAGCGCTGAGCTCCTACAATGAGCAGTTCTTC.

The CDR3, as DNA: TGTGCCAGCACAACTAGCGGGGGTAACCAAGAGACCCAGTACTTC. Encoded protein: CASTTSGGNQETQYF. The genes are TRBV12-3 or TRBV12-4 and TRBJ2-5, with TRBD2 identical over 11 bases. V was clipped by 7 bases and J by 0 bases; unmatched bases: 4. This CDR3 contains 15 residues.

The chain carries TRBV7-9 and TRBJ2-7; 8 bases match TRBD1. Trimming cost V 4 bases and J 3 bases; bases outside gene matches: 8. Germline V gives CDR1 SEHNR, CDR2 FQNEAQ (reference sequence). The CDR3 contains 15 residues. The CDR3 is CASSSQPGQGYEQYF. Here the CDR3 DNA reads TGTGCCAGCAGCTCCCAACCCGGACAGGGCTACGAGCAGTACTTC.

Only one count was recorded for this clonotype. V and J are TRBV29-1 and TRBJ1-2; D gene unclear. Germline lookup yields CDR1 SQVTM and CDR2 ANQGSEA. Trimming took 4 bases from V and 10 from J, leaving 10 bases between them. The CDR3 totals 10 residues. CDR3 DNA: TGCAGCGTTGCCGGGGAAGACTACACCTTC. Its protein product is CSVAGEDYTF.

This clonotype was seen once. J is TRBJ1-5 and V is TRBV7-9, with 7 bases aligning to TRBD1. The V gene end was trimmed by 9 bases and the J gene end by 3 bases; junction bases not matched to a gene: 5. CDR1 SEHNR and CDR2 FQNEAQ come from the germline V gene (reference sequence). This CDR3 has 13 residues. CDR3 sequence reads: CASSDRVNQPQHF. The CDR3 nucleotides are TGTGCCAGTTCTGACAGGGTCAATCAGCCCCAGCATTTT. Together with reference TRBV7-9 and TRBJ1-5, the CDR3 gives the full variable domain: DTGVSQNPRHKITKRGQNVTFRCDPISEHNRLYWYRQTLGQGPEFLTYFQNEAQLEKSRLLSDRFSAERPKGSFSTLEIQRTEQGDSAMYLCASSDRVNQPQHFGDGTRLSIL.

The chain has TRBV20-1 and TRBJ2-1; 10 bases map to TRBD2. With V trimmed by 2 bases and J by 3 bases, 4 bases remained unmatched. Germline assignment: CDR1 DFQATT and CDR2 SNEGSKA (reference sequence). There are 15 residues in the CDR3. CDR3 DNA: TGCAGTGCTAGAAAGGGACTAGCGAGCTACAATGAGCAGTTCTTC. This codes for CSARKGLASYNEQFF.

DNA of the CDR3: TGTGCCAGCAGCCGACTAGCGGGAGTCAACACCGGGGAGCTGTTTTTT. Encoded protein: CASSRLAGVNTGELFF. The chain links TRBV3-1 to TRBJ2-2; 12 bases match TRBD2. This CDR3 contains 16 residues. The J segment lost 2 bases and the V segment lost 4 bases, leaving 2 bases of the junction unmatched. Germline V lookup: CDR1 LGHDT, CDR2 YNNKEL (reference sequence).

This clonotype was detected only once. The genes are TRBV13 and TRBJ2-3; D may be TRBD2 (5 bases). Germline assignment: CDR1 PRHDT and CDR2 FYEKMQ (reference sequence). V lost 4 bases, J lost 2 bases, and 13 bases lay in between. The CDR3 is 15 amino acids. In DNA, the CDR3 is TGTGCCAGCAGCTCACAACTAGACAACACAGATACGCAGTATTTT. Translating gives CASSSQLDNTDTQYF.

V usage is TRBV7-8 and J usage is TRBJ1-6; D gene ambiguous. The CDR3 has 13 amino acids. Trimming took off 1 base at V and 7 bases at J, with 5 bases between the two ends. Germline CDR1 and CDR2: SGHVS and FQNEAQ. The CDR3 reads CASSLVGNSPLHF. CDR3 nucleotides: TGTGCCAGCAGCTTAGTGGGGAATTCACCCCTCCACTTT.

The chain recombines TRBV2 with TRBJ1-3; 7 positions match TRBD1. Germline values: CDR1 SNHLY, CDR2 FYNNEI. The CDR3 loop spans 14 amino acids. After removal of 7 bases from V and 2 bases from J, the junction contained 5 bases not matched to a gene. The DNA of the CDR3 is TGTGCCAGCACAGACAGGGACACTGGAAACACCATATATTTT. The encoded protein is CASTDRDTGNTIYF.

The chain employs TRBV29-1 and TRBJ2-1; 7 nucleotides line up with TRBD2. J lost 5 bases, V lost 3 bases, and 13 bases had no gene match. The CDR3 covers 16 residues. From germline, CDR1 is SQVTM and CDR2 ANQGSEA. Written as DNA, the CDR3 is TGCAGCGTTGATAGAGGGATGCCTAGCGGAGACAATGAGCAGTTCTTC. This translates into CSVDRGMPSGDNEQFF.

This clonotype came up a few times. The chain couples TRBV7-9 to TRBJ2-7, with TRBD1 as a possible D gene (5 bases). V was shortened by 3 bases and J by 6 bases, with 9 bases between the two germline ends. Per germline, CDR1 SEHNR and CDR2 FQNEAQ (reference sequence). The CDR3 is 12 residues long. CDR3 sequence: CASSFGGAEQYF. CDR3 nucleotide sequence: TGTGCCAGCAGCTTCGGTGGGGCCGAGCAGTACTTC.

The sample holds one count of this clonotype. This chain uses TRBV7-8 with TRBJ1-1; D is uncertain. Trimming cost V 5 bases and J 6 bases, with 16 bases left between them. CDR3 length: 14 amino acids. Germline CDR1 SGHVS, CDR2 FQNEAQ. This CDR3 is CASSHLGGSAEAFF. In nucleotides, the CDR3 is TGTGCCAGCAGCCACCTCGGAGGGAGCGCTGAAGCTTTCTTT. Full variable domain (rest looked up from reference TRBV7-8 and TRBJ1-1): GAGVSQSPRYKVAKRGQDVALRCDPISGHVSLFWYQQALGQGPEFLTYFQNEAQLDKSGLPSDRFFAERPEGSVSTLKIQRTQQEDSAVYLCASSHLGGSAEAFFGQGTRLTVV.

The rearrangement joins TRBV19 to TRBJ2-1, with TRBD1 identical over 7 bases. The V gene end was trimmed by 6 bases and the J gene end by 9 bases; junction bases not matched to a gene: 5. The CDR3 consists of 12 residues. Germline V gene data show CDR1 as LNHDA and CDR2 as SQIVND (reference sequence). The CDR3 DNA is TGTGCCAGTAGGGTTTGGGACAGTGAGCAGTTCTTC. Its protein product is CASRVWDSEQFF.

This rearrangement joins TRBV5-6 to TRBJ2-1; TRBD1 aligns across 10 bases. This CDR3 region has 14 residues. Germline V gene sequence: CDR1 SGHDT, CDR2 YYEEEE. V trimming: 2 bases; J trimming: 7 bases; junction bases outside the gene matches: 3. The CDR3 reads CASSFPGQGNEQFF. In DNA form, the CDR3 reads TGTGCCAGCAGCTTCCCGGGACAGGGGAATGAGCAGTTCTTC.

This chain joins TRBV3-1 and TRBJ2-1; 8 bases are a match to TRBD2. The CDR3 has 16 amino acids. The J segment lost 5 bases and the V segment lost 3 bases, leaving 9 bases of the junction unmatched. Germline values: CDR1 LGHDT, CDR2 YNNKEL (reference sequence). The CDR3 DNA is TGTGCCAGCAGCCATAAGCCAGCGGGGGCGCACAATGAGCAGTTCTTC. This encodes CASSHKPAGAHNEQFF.

This sequence joins TRBV20-1 and TRBJ2-7, with D possibly TRBD2 on 5 matching bases. The CDR3 length is 13 residues. In germline, CDR1 is DFQATT, CDR2 SNEGSKA (reference sequence). V was trimmed by 3 bases and J by 3 bases, leaving 12 bases between them. The CDR3 region has the DNA TGCAGTGCTAGTGCCGGGGTACTCTACGAGCAGTACTTC. Amino acids: CSASAGVLYEQYF.

This chain uses TRBV30 with TRBJ1-1, with 8 bases fitting TRBD1. Losses at the gene ends were 5 bases for V and 4 bases for J; bases not matched to a gene: 6. The CDR3 extends over 13 amino acids. Looked up from germline, CDR1 is GTSNPN and CDR2 is SVGIG (reference sequence). CDR3 residues: CAWGLTGVTEAFF. As DNA, the CDR3 is TGTGCCTGGGGCTTGACAGGGGTCACTGAAGCTTTCTTT. Based on the CDR3 plus reference TRBV30 and TRBJ1-1, the full variable domain is SQTIHQWPATLVQPVGSPLSLECTVEGTSNPNLYWYRQAAGRGLQLLFYSVGIGQISSEVPQNLSASRPQDRQFILSSKKLLLSDSGFYLCAWGLTGVTEAFFGQGTRLTVV.

This rearrangement joins TRBV6-6 to TRBJ2-4; TRBD2 is a possible D gene (5 bases). V dropped 10 bases and J dropped 3 bases, with 19 bases sitting between them. The germline CDR1 and CDR2 sequences are MNHNY and SVGAGI (reference sequence). The CDR3 sequence is 15 residues long. For the CDR3, the DNA is TGTGCCACCACCCCCGCCGCCGGGGTCAAAAACATTCAGTACTTC. Amino acid sequence: CATTPAAGVKNIQYF.